This TCR beta chain was profiled in a study of cytomegalovirus exposure and HLA in healthy donors. Vbeta (60) and Jbeta (13) primers were used in the PCR. Sequenced by immunoSEQ multiplex PCR; TCRdb stores in-frame clones only, minus some. Here the sample spans 150,000 to 200,000 clones, around 73% being singletons. CDR1 is SGHDT and CDR2 is YYEEEE in the germline V gene. This CDR3 comprises 16 residues. V shed 1 base and J shed 6 bases, with 16 bases lying between them. Concerning this clone itself: No antigen is known for it.

Study conclusions and caveats: Most subjects had HLA-A and HLA-B alleles reportedly predicted accurately by TCR beta sequences. Per published reports, the classifier diagnosed cytomegalovirus status with high specificity and sensitivity.

The chain joins TRBV5-6 to TRBJ2-2; TRBD2 might be the D (6 bases). What was sequenced was PBMCs. This sequence originates from a woman in her late teens or twenties in good health and CMV-seropositive. CDR3 bases: TGTGCCAGCAGCTTGAGAGGCGAAGGGAGGTCCGGGGAGCTGTTTTTT. Amino acid sequence: CASSLRGEGRSGELFF.